The 18 T cell receptor beta chains presented below share a single source sample, sequenced in a study of cytomegalovirus exposure and HLA in healthy donors (dated by TCRdb to about 2017). The protocol used for the library was the immunoSEQ multiplex PCR assay. For the multiplex PCR, a mixture combining 60 forward primers for TCR Vbeta segments and 13 reverse primers for TCR Jbeta segments was used. In its TCRdb copy, this immuneACCESS table keeps in-frame sequences only and misses some clones. Where compared with another copy, unresolved V genes explain less than half of these, and the others have no known cause. Recorded for this sample are 150,000 to 200,000 clones; 65% to 90% of them occurred a single time. Roughly 2% of the sample is held by the ten biggest clonotypes. The sample was PBMCs. These receptors were taken from a human donor in good health.

The rearrangement uses TRBV4-3 and TRBJ2-7, with 7 bases lining up with TRBD2. CDR1 and CDR2 (germline): LGHNA, YSLEER. The CDR3 has 17 amino acids. The junction had 13 bases not matched to a gene; V was cut back by 4 bases and J by 1 base. The CDR3 loop reads CASSPQIFSGDSYEQYF. In DNA, the CDR3 is TGCGCCAGCAGCCCCCAGATTTTCAGCGGGGATTCCTACGAGCAGTACTTC.

The rearrangement uses TRBV7-3 and TRBJ2-2; TRBD2 matches 13 bases. From germline, CDR1 is SGHTA and CDR2 FQGTGA. The CDR3 loop spans 14 amino acids. V lost 5 bases, J lost 7 bases, and 1 base stayed unmatched. This CDR3 is CASSGLAGVGELFF. The CDR3, as DNA: TGTGCCAGCAGCGGACTAGCGGGGGTCGGGGAGCTGTTTTTT. The full variable domain, rest sourced from reference TRBV7-3 and TRBJ2-2, is GAGVSQTPSNKVTEKGKYVELRCDPISGHTALYWYRQSLGQGPEFLIYFQGTGAADDSGLPNDRFFAVRPEGSVSTLKIQRTERGDSAVYLCASSGLAGVGELFFGEGSRLTVL.

J is TRBJ1-5 and V is TRBV19; 7 bases map to TRBD1. Germline CDR1 LNHDA, CDR2 SQIVND (reference sequence). V was clipped by 5 bases and J by 3 bases; unmatched bases: 7. There are 15 residues in the CDR3. The CDR3 loop reads CASSGIGTVNQPQHF. The CDR3 DNA reads as TGTGCCAGTAGTGGGATTGGGACAGTCAATCAGCCCCAGCATTTT.

J is TRBJ2-1 and V is TRBV5-1; 7 bases agree with TRBD2. Germline V gives CDR1 SGHRS, CDR2 YFSETQ. CDR3 length: 16 residues. J was trimmed by 0 bases and V by 2 bases; bases with no gene match: 5. The chain's CDR3 is CASSLRGDPSYNEQFF. CDR3 bases: TGCGCCAGCAGCTTACGGGGGGACCCCTCCTACAATGAGCAGTTCTTC.

This clone was recorded once. The V gene is TRBV23-1, the J gene TRBJ1-3; TRBD1 aligns across 7 bases. TRBV23-1 is assigned to the ORF class and has an uncertain function. This CDR3 is built from 18 residues. J lost 0 bases, V lost 8 bases, and 16 bases had no gene match. The CDR3 DNA sequence: TGCGCCAGCCTATTCCGGGACAGCAACTTCTACTCTGGAAACACCATATATTTT. Translating it yields CASLFRDSNFYSGNTIYF.

The J gene is TRBJ2-2, the V gene TRBV10-3, with 9 positions matching TRBD2. Germline CDR1 is ENHRY and CDR2 is SYGVKD. V lost 1 base and J lost 5; bases outside the gene matches: 5. The CDR3 totals 16 residues. In DNA form, the CDR3 reads TGTGCCATCAGTGAGTTAGCGGCGGGAGGGACCGGGGAGCTGTTTTTT. It codes for CAISELAAGGTGELFF.

V usage is TRBV6-5 and J usage is TRBJ2-2; D is uncertain. Trimming shortened V by 6 bases and J by 1 base, and 6 bases separated the two germline ends. The V gene's germline CDR1 is MNHEY and CDR2 SVGAGI. This CDR3 comprises 13 residues. CDR3 in DNA: TGTGCCAGCAGGGAGATGAACACCGGGGAGCTGTTTTTT. Its protein is CASREMNTGELFF.

The chain links TRBV7-3 to TRBJ1-1; D not certain. Germline assignment: CDR1 SGHTA and CDR2 FQGTGA. With 5 bases removed from V and 5 bases from J, the gap between germline ends came to 18 bases. The CDR3 covers 15 residues. This chain's CDR3 is CASSPYFVVVTEAFF. CDR3 nucleotides: TGTGCCAGCAGCCCCTACTTTGTGGTTGTGACTGAAGCTTTCTTT.

V gene TRBV28 combines with J gene TRBJ2-7; 9 bases fit TRBD1. The V segment lost 2 bases and the J segment 6 bases; nucleotides outside the gene matches: 5. This CDR3 is 14 amino acids long. CDR1 is MDHEN, CDR2 SYDVKM, per germline. The CDR3 here is CASSLGTGLFEQYF. In DNA form, the CDR3 reads TGTGCCAGCAGTTTAGGGACAGGGTTGTTCGAGCAGTACTTC. The full variable domain, completed using reference TRBV28 and TRBJ2-7, is DVKVTQSSRYLVKRTGEKVFLECVQDMDHENMFWYRQDPGLGLRLIYFSYDVKMKEKGDIPEGYSVSREKKERFSLILESASTNQTSMYLCASSLGTGLFEQYFGPGTRLTVT.

The CDR3 sequence: CASSPTGVSTDTQYF. The CDR3 DNA reads TGTGCCAGCAGCCCGACAGGGGTAAGCACAGATACGCAGTATTTT. The chain couples TRBV11-2 to TRBJ2-3; 8 nucleotides align to TRBD1. Germline V gives CDR1 SGHAT, CDR2 FQNNGV. This CDR3 has 15 amino acids. After removal of 5 bases from V and 0 bases from J, the junction contained 4 bases not matched to a gene.

The chain recombines TRBV13 with TRBJ2-7; the match to TRBD2 covers 7 bases. V dropped 5 bases and J dropped 1; count of bases not matched to a gene: 5. The CDR3 has 14 amino acids. In germline, CDR1 is PRHDT, CDR2 FYEKMQ (reference sequence). The CDR3 reads CASSLGLGSYEQYF. DNA of the CDR3: TGTGCCAGCAGCCTCGGACTAGGTTCCTACGAGCAGTACTTC.

This clone was counted between two and nine times. The J gene is TRBJ2-5, the V gene TRBV25-1; 9 bases are shared with TRBD1. This CDR3 is built from 15 residues. J was trimmed by 7 bases and V by 7 bases; bases with no gene match: 13. CDR1 is MGHDK and CDR2 is SYGVNS in the germline V gene. The CDR3: CASTPPDRGGRTQYF. The CDR3 DNA follows: TGTGCCAGCACGCCCCCGGACAGGGGTGGTCGGACCCAGTACTTC.

V gene TRBV13 combines with J gene TRBJ2-2; the D is unclear. The CDR3 sequence is 12 residues long. From germline, CDR1 is PRHDT and CDR2 FYEKMQ (reference sequence). V lost 5 bases and J lost 4, with 5 bases in between. Here the CDR3 reads CASSISTGELFF. The CDR3 nucleotides read TGTGCCAGCAGCATCAGCACCGGGGAGCTGTTTTTT.

This rearrangement joins TRBV2 to TRBJ1-1; D is uncertain. Trimming took off 0 bases at V and 8 bases at J, with 7 bases between the two ends. The CDR3 spans 12 residues. From germline, CDR1 is SNHLY and CDR2 FYNNEI. CDR3 region: CASSEASHEAFF. DNA for the CDR3: TGTGCCAGCAGTGAAGCCTCACACGAAGCTTTCTTT.

This chain connects TRBV9 to TRBJ2-4; 9 bases align to TRBD1. The CDR3 loop spans 15 amino acids. Germline CDR1 is SGDLS and CDR2 is YYNGEE. The ends lost 4 bases at V and 0 bases at J; junction bases unmatched: 2. CDR3 protein: CASSPGQGAKNIQYF. DNA of the CDR3: TGTGCCAGCAGCCCGGGACAGGGAGCCAAAAACATTCAGTACTTC.

The genes are TRBV7-2 and TRBJ2-7; unclear D gene. The germline V gene encodes CDR1 SGHTA and CDR2 FQGNSA. V was pared by 0 bases and J by 3 bases, with 12 bases between. There are 15 residues in the CDR3. CDR3 sequence reads: CASSLASEVGYEQYF. CDR3 sequence (DNA): TGTGCCAGCAGCTTAGCCTCCGAGGTCGGCTACGAGCAGTACTTC.

This rearrangement joins TRBV5-1 to TRBJ1-6; 10 positions agree with TRBD1. V shed 2 bases, J shed 7 bases, and the junction held 6 bases outside the gene matches. The germline V gene has CDR1 SGHRS and CDR2 YFSETQ. The CDR3 runs to 16 residues. CDR3 sequence (DNA): TGCGCCAGCAGCTTAGGACAGGGGGTGAGGAATTCACCCCTCCACTTT. This sequence encodes CASSLGQGVRNSPLHF. Variable domain in full (rest from reference TRBV5-1 and TRBJ1-6): KAGVTQTPRYLIKTRGQQVTLSCSPISGHRSVSWYQQTPGQGLQFLFEYFSETQRNKGNFPGRFSGRQFSNSRSEMNVSTLELGDSALYLCASSLGQGVRNSPLHFGNGTRLTVT.

This CDR3 reads CASSQDRRALLYTF. CDR3 nucleotides: TGCGCCAGCAGCCAGGACAGGAGGGCGTTGTTATACACCTTC. The chain is built from TRBV4-3 and TRBJ1-2, with 7 nucleotides matching TRBD1. The V gene end was trimmed by 3 bases and the J gene end by 11 bases; junction bases not matched to a gene: 12. Germline-derived CDR1 and CDR2 are LGHNA and YSLEER. This CDR3 spans 14 amino acids.